Listed below are T cell receptor beta chains from one sample, sequenced in a study of shared clonotypes between healthy human individuals. Clones were read by immunoSEQ multiplex PCR, and TCRdb kept only the in-frame ones, dropping some. Counted here are about 380,000 clones, around 96% occurring once; the ten biggest clones make up 0.25% to 0.35%. Material for sequencing was memory CD8+ T cells sorted from blood. The receptors stem from a man younger than 45 in good health. Both conserved end residues are part of each CDR3. The D gene is left open where the match is weak. Clone size is not always given. Where it is, it says once, few, many or a class for expanded clones.

-,TRBV5-1,-,TRBJ1-1,CASSLAGHRQNTEAFF,TGCGCCAGCAGCTTGGCCGGACACCGGCAAAACACTGAAGCTTTCTTT
-,TRBV9,-,TRBJ2-7,CASSVDWGPYEQYF,TGTGCCAGCAGCGTAGATTGGGGCCCCTACGAGCAGTACTTC
-,TRBV6-1,-,TRBJ2-7,CASSGPGSYEQYF,TGTGCCAGCAGTGGGCCAGGGTCCTACGAGCAGTACTTC
-,TRBV9,-,TRBJ2-1,CASSVGGAETNEQFF,TGTGCCAGCAGCGTAGGAGGAGCGGAGACGAATGAGCAGTTCTTC
-,TRBV10-2,TRBD2,TRBJ2-1,CASSSTLDLAGGPFTYNEQFF,TGCGCCAGCAGTTCGACACTCGATCTAGCGGGAGGTCCCTTTACCTACAATGAGCAGTTCTTC
-,TRBV6-1,-,TRBJ2-7,CASSDAGSSYEQYF,TGTGCCAGCAGTGATGCGGGGAGCTCCTACGAGCAGTACTTC
-,TRBV12-2,-,TRBJ2-7,CASLRTELAEQYF,TGTGCAAGTCTTCGGACAGAGTTGGCCGAGCAGTACTTC
-,TRBV25-1,-,TRBJ1-2,CASSGTSYGYTF,TGTGCCAGCAGTGGGACAAGCTATGGCTACACCTTC
-,TRBV5-4,-,TRBJ2-3,CASSPFMSGGDADTQYF,TGTGCCAGCAGCCCCTTTATGAGCGGCGGGGACGCAGATACGCAGTATTTT
-,TRBV15,-,TRBJ2-2,CATSRDLVGELFF,TGTGCCACCAGCAGAGATCTAGTCGGGGAGCTGTTTTTT
-,TRBV27,TRBD2,TRBJ2-2,CASSSGSNTGELFF,TGTGCCAGCAGTAGCGGGAGTAACACCGGGGAGCTGTTTTTT
once,TRBV7-9,TRBD1,TRBJ1-4,CASSSRGYTNEKLFF,TGTGCCAGCAGCTCCAGGGGGTATACTAATGAAAAACTGTTTTTT
-,TRBV4-1,TRBD1,TRBJ1-5,CASSLTTGGGQPQHF,TGCGCCAGCAGCCTCACGACAGGGGGAGGTCAGCCCCAGCATTTT
once,TRBV5-6,TRBD2,TRBJ2-1,CASSPTSAPDNEQFF,TGTGCCAGCAGCCCTACTAGCGCCCCGGACAATGAGCAGTTCTTC
-,TRBV5-4,-,TRBJ2-7,CASSWMGTYEQYF,TGTGCCAGCAGCTGGATGGGCACCTACGAGCAGTACTTC
-,TRBV28,-,TRBJ2-4,CASSLTAGGAKNIQYF,TGTGCCAGCAGTTTAACAGCTGGGGGAGCCAAAAACATTCAGTACTTC
-,TRBV6-5,TRBD1,TRBJ1-6,CASTLRAGGNSPLHF,TGTGCCAGCACCCTACGCGCAGGGGGCAATTCACCCCTCCACTTT
-,TRBV28,-,TRBJ1-4,CASSGPWRSSREKLFF,TGTGCCAGCAGTGGGCCGTGGCGCTCGTCACGTGAAAAACTGTTTTTT
-,TRBV7-9,-,TRBJ2-2,CAGDSSVVGELFF,TGTGCCGGGGACTCAAGTGTTGTCGGGGAGCTGTTTTTT
-,TRBV29-1,-,TRBJ2-7,CSVLDLLTYEQYF,TGCAGCGTTCTTGATCTCCTTACATACGAGCAGTACTTC
-,TRBV19,-,TRBJ1-4,CASLPADEKLFF,TGTGCCAGTCTCCCAGCCGATGAAAAACTGTTTTTT
-,TRBV5-1,-,TRBJ2-1,CASSFYASLSYNEQFF,TGCGCCAGCAGCTTTTACGCATCTCTCTCCTACAATGAGCAGTTCTTC
-,TRBV6-4,TRBD2,TRBJ2-1,CASSLGLAGPYNEQFF,TGTGCCAGCTCCCTAGGCCTAGCGGGCCCATACAATGAGCAGTTCTTC
-,TRBV13,TRBD2,TRBJ2-7,CASSAGGDEQYF,TGTGCCAGCTCAGCGGGAGGGGACGAGCAGTACTTC
-,TRBV28,-,TRBJ1-2,CASSLWKYGYTF,TGTGCCAGCAGTTTATGGAAATATGGCTACACCTTC
-,TRBV28,TRBD1,TRBJ2-1,CASTASGTGGGNEQFF,TGTGCCAGCACGGCTTCCGGGACAGGGGGCGGGAATGAGCAGTTCTTC
-,TRBV4-1,-,TRBJ1-1,CASSQAARAFF,TGCGCCAGCAGCCAAGCGGCCCGAGCTTTCTTT
-,TRBV18,-,TRBJ2-1,CASSLRTGFGHYNEQFF,TGTGCCAGCTCACTAAGGACTGGTTTTGGGCATTACAATGAGCAGTTCTTC
-,TRBV30,-,TRBJ1-2,CAWKGGHYGYTF,TGTGCCTGGAAGGGGGGGCACTATGGCTACACCTTC
once,TRBV7-7,-,TRBJ1-1,CASSLRGDTEAFF,TGTGCTAGCAGCTTAAGAGGGGACACTGAAGCTTTCTTT
-,TRBV25-1,TRBD1,TRBJ2-3,CASTGTGVTDTQYF,TGTGCCAGCACCGGGACAGGGGTCACAGATACGCAGTATTTT
-,TRBV10-3,-,TRBJ2-1,CAIKLDNEQFF,TGTGCCATCAAACTAGACAATGAGCAGTTCTTC
-,TRBV6-1,-,TRBJ2-7,CASNVGLLYEQYF,TGTGCCAGCAACGTGGGATTGCTCTACGAGCAGTACTTC
once,TRBV6-1,-,TRBJ2-1,CASTDSTRQFF,TGTGCCAGCACCGATTCTACTCGGCAGTTCTTC
-,TRBV16,-,TRBJ1-2,CASSHSRAGYGYTF,TGTGCCAGCAGCCACAGCAGGGCGGGCTATGGCTACACCTTC
-,TRBV30,-,TRBJ1-3,CAWVSGTTGNTIYF,TGTGCCTGGGTTTCCGGGACTACTGGAAACACCATATATTTT
-,TRBV7-2,TRBD2,TRBJ2-6,CASSLQAGLPGANVLTF,TGTGCCAGCAGTCTACAAGCGGGACTTCCTGGGGCCAACGTCCTGACTTTC
-,TRBV6-5,-,TRBJ2-5,CASSYYMGEPGETQYF,TGTGCCAGCAGTTACTACATGGGGGAACCGGGAGAGACCCAGTACTTC
once,TRBV2,TRBD2,TRBJ2-3,CAPAGGLAGGDTQYF,TGTGCACCAGCGGGTGGTTTAGCGGGAGGAGATACGCAGTATTTT
-,TRBV10-2,-,TRBJ2-7,CASSPTGTGALAGDYEQYF,TGCGCCAGCAGTCCGACCGGGACAGGGGCACTAGCGGGAGATTACGAGCAGTACTTC
-,TRBV27,TRBD2,TRBJ2-7,CASSLVSGRAYEQYF,TGTGCCAGCAGTTTAGTTTCCGGGAGGGCCTACGAGCAGTACTTC
-,TRBV5-1,-,TRBJ2-1,CASSLGLNNEQFF,TGCGCCAGCAGCTTGGGACTAAACAATGAGCAGTTCTTC
-,TRBV5-5,-,TRBJ1-6,CASSLGPTSDNSPLHF,TGTGCCAGCAGCTTGGGACCCACATCCGATAATTCACCCCTCCACTTT
-,TRBV5-1,TRBD1,TRBJ1-1,CASSLQGVNTEAFF,TGCGCCAGCAGCTTGCAGGGGGTGAACACTGAAGCTTTCTTT
-,TRBV19,-,TRBJ1-1,CASSISGSNTEAFF,TGTGCCAGTAGTATCTCTGGCTCGAACACTGAAGCTTTCTTT
-,TRBV28,TRBD1,TRBJ2-7,CASSSRDRVTHEQYF,TGTGCCAGCAGCTCCCGGGACAGGGTCACCCACGAGCAGTACTTC
-,TRBV27,-,TRBJ2-7,CASSLRADTYEQYF,TGTGCCAGCAGTTTAAGGGCGGATACCTACGAGCAGTACTTC
-,TRBV25-1,-,TRBJ1-1,CASSGERRAGRLYTEAFF,TGTGCCAGCAGTGGTGAGCGGCGGGCGGGGAGACTGTACACTGAAGCTTTCTTT
-,TRBV7-9,TRBD2,TRBJ2-3,CASKREAPDTQYF,TGTGCCAGCAAGCGGGAGGCCCCAGATACGCAGTATTTT
-,TRBV2,TRBD2,TRBJ2-3,CASSPGTSVDTQYF,TGTGCCAGCAGTCCCGGGACTAGTGTGGATACGCAGTATTTT
-,TRBV5-1,-,TRBJ2-5,CASSLAGGAETQYF,TGCGCCAGCAGCTTGGCCGGGGGCGCAGAGACCCAGTACTTC
-,TRBV7-3,TRBD1,TRBJ2-5,CASSLRGTGVETQYF,TGTGCCAGCAGCTTAAGGGGGACAGGGGTTGAGACCCAGTACTTC
-,TRBV9,TRBD1,TRBJ2-1,CASSVAGGNEQFF,TGTGCCAGCAGCGTAGCAGGGGGCAATGAGCAGTTCTTC
-,TRBV6-1,TRBD2,TRBJ2-3,CASSEEVLAGYTDTQYF,TGTGCCAGCAGTGAAGAAGTCCTAGCGGGATACACAGATACGCAGTATTTT
-,TRBV6-1,-,TRBJ2-5,CASSEILYPQETQYF,TGTGCCAGCAGTGAAATACTTTATCCCCAAGAGACCCAGTACTTC
-,TRBV6-6,-,TRBJ2-7,CASSPTRATTYEQYF,TGTGCCAGCAGTCCTACTAGAGCCACCACCTACGAGCAGTACTTC
-,TRBV25-1,-,TRBJ2-7,CASSEGGYEQYF,TGTGCCAGCAGTGAAGGGGGGTACGAGCAGTACTTC